Many counts were recorded for the clone carrying this T cell receptor beta chain. Antigen specificity is unknown. From RNA transcripts, TCR beta CDR3 regions were amplified. The HTBI primer set served for first-round RT-PCR of the TCR CDR3. One entry per CDR3 protein results from TCRdb running MiXCR on the multiplex PCR reads. The table lists a few hundred thousand distinct CDR3 sequences, around a fifth of them singletons, with under 45% in the top ten. This specimen belongs to a study of T cells in Graves' hyperthyroidism and ophthalmopathy. The V segment lost 3 bases and the J segment 3 bases; nucleotides outside the gene matches: 9. The CDR3 has 17 residues. Study results and limitations: A 13 V-J model separated ophthalmopathy from stable hyperthyroidism. Median prediction lead before ophthalmopathy onset was 5 to 7.5 months with the model.

Sequenced input: blood. The chain has TRBV12-3 or TRBV12-4 and TRBJ2-2; 8 bases map to TRBD2. The TCR was taken from a man aged 45-60 years with Graves' ophthalmopathy. The CDR3 region has the DNA TGTGCCAGCAGTTTTACCGGGAGGGCCAGTTACACCGGGGAGCTGTTTTTT. It specifies CASSFTGRASYTGELFF.